The 11 T cell receptor beta chains reported below all come from one sample, sequenced in a study of identical twins. TCRdb passed the 5' RACE reads through MiXCR, listing each CDR3 protein once. The sample lists hundreds of thousands of distinct CDR3 sequences; over 9% were seen once. This sample was shared with a second study, whose subject was yellow fever vaccine responses in identical twins.

The sequenced material came from PBMCs. The receptors were sampled from a woman younger than 35 in good health.

This clonotype was seen more than once but under ten times. This sequence joins TRBV9 and TRBJ2-2, with TRBD2 identical over 9 bases. J gave up 5 bases and V 0 bases, and 11 bases lay outside the gene matches. The germline gives CDR1 SGDLS, CDR2 YYNGEE. The CDR3 loop spans 18 amino acids. The CDR3 sequence: CASSVEEIAGGRTGELFF. The DNA for the CDR3 is TGTGCCAGCAGCGTAGAAGAGATTGCGGGGGGGAGGACCGGGGAGCTGTTTTTT.

This clonotype was recorded at least ten times. This chain connects TRBV6-5 to TRBJ2-7; TRBD1 is a possible D gene (6 bases). Germline assignment: CDR1 MNHEY and CDR2 SVGAGI. V lost 0 bases and J 6 bases, leaving 6 bases between the germline ends. The CDR3 runs 12 residues. The CDR3 sequence: CASSYSGGEQYF. The CDR3 nucleotides are TGTGCCAGCAGTTACTCAGGGGGCGAGCAGTACTTC.

This chain connects TRBV3-1 to TRBJ1-1; D is ambiguous. The germline gives CDR1 LGHDT, CDR2 YNNKEL (reference sequence). The V end was cut by 3 bases, the J end by 3 bases, with 11 bases between. The CDR3 runs to 14 residues. The CDR3 region is CASSQVSGDTEAFF. The CDR3 nucleotides are TGTGCCAGCAGCCAGGTCTCCGGGGACACTGAAGCTTTCTTT.

The V and J genes are TRBV6-5 and TRBJ2-5; 8 bases are shared with TRBD2. This CDR3 region has 16 residues. Germline V gives CDR1 MNHEY, CDR2 SVGAGI. V gave up 0 bases and J gave up 5 bases; unmatched junction bases: 8. The CDR3 is CASSYSGSGSRETQYF. The DNA for the CDR3 is TGTGCCAGCAGTTACTCGGGCAGCGGGAGTAGGGAGACCCAGTACTTC.

This clonotype showed up just a few times. The rearrangement joins TRBV4-1 to TRBJ2-1, with TRBD2 identical over 10 bases. CDR1 and CDR2 (germline): MGHRA, YSYEKL. CDR3 length: 16 residues. With 1 base clipped from V and 6 bases from J, the junction kept 6 bases outside the gene matches. CDR3 sequence (DNA): TGCGCCAGCAGCCAAGCAGCGGGGGGGCTTTTCAATGAGCAGTTCTTC. As protein: CASSQAAGGLFNEQFF.

This chain connects TRBV2 to TRBJ2-1; 13 bases align to TRBD2. With V trimmed by 1 base and J by 7 bases, 1 base remained unmatched. This CDR3 has 15 residues. Germline CDR1 and CDR2: SNHLY and FYNNEI. The CDR3 here is CASSEETSGRNEQFF. In nucleotides, the CDR3 is TGTGCCAGCAGTGAAGAGACTAGCGGGAGGAATGAGCAGTTCTTC.

There are a few counts of this clonotype. The chain has TRBV2 and TRBJ1-6, with unresolved D. Germline loops: CDR1 SNHLY, CDR2 FYNNEI. V was pared by 2 bases and J by 3 bases, with 11 bases between. This CDR3 is 16 amino acids long. CDR3 sequence (DNA): TGTGCCAGCAGTGAATTCAGGAAGGTCTATAATTCACCCCTCCACTTT. It translates to CASSEFRKVYNSPLHF.

This clonotype showed up just a few times. The chain recombines TRBV2 with TRBJ1-1; 7 bases agree with TRBD1. Germline-derived CDR1 and CDR2 are SNHLY and FYNNEI. The V segment lost 6 bases and the J segment 0 bases; nucleotides outside the gene matches: 22. This CDR3 region has 20 residues. The DNA for the CDR3 is TGTGCCAGCAGCCAGCGGACAGGACTCCCCCTGTCCCGCTTGAACACTGAAGCTTTCTTT. It specifies CASSQRTGLPLSRLNTEAFF. Filled out from reference TRBV2 and TRBJ1-1, the complete variable domain reads EPEVTQTPSHQVTQMGQEVILRCVPISNHLYFYWYRQILGQKVEFLVSFYNNEISEKSEIFDDQFSVERPDGSNFTLKIRSTKLEDSAMYFCASSQRTGLPLSRLNTEAFFGQGTRLTVV.

This clonotype was counted many times. The CDR3 DNA reads TGTGCCAGCAGTTTGGGCTTGCAGGGCGGGGAGCTGTTTTTT. The encoded protein is CASSLGLQGGELFF. The V gene is TRBV12-3 or TRBV12-4, the J gene TRBJ2-2; the D gene is possibly TRBD1 (5 bases). The V and J ends lost 3 bases and 7 bases respectively, with 12 bases between them. The CDR3 length is 14 residues.

This clonotype was counted at least ten times. The rearrangement joins TRBV12-3 or TRBV12-4 to TRBJ2-5; TRBD2 aligns across 8 bases. The CDR3 is 14 amino acids. Trimming at V came to 6 bases and at J to 1 base, leaving 4 bases not matched to a gene. The DNA for the CDR3 is TGTGCCAGCAGCCGGACTAGCATCCAAGAGACCCAGTACTTC. Translated, it gives CASSRTSIQETQYF.

This clonotype was detected ten times or more. The rearrangement links TRBV6-5 to TRBJ1-5; D is perhaps TRBD1 (5 bases). CDR1 and CDR2 (germline): MNHEY, SVGAGI. V was trimmed by 0 bases and J by 6 bases, leaving 9 bases between them. The CDR3 loop spans 14 amino acids. The CDR3 is CASSYSGVAQPQHF. CDR3 nucleotide sequence: TGTGCCAGCAGTTACTCGGGGGTTGCTCAGCCCCAGCATTTT.